Each of the 26 T cell receptor beta chains below was sequenced from the same sample in a study of vaccination effects on CD4 cells after COVID-19. Their target antigens are unknown. Data came from immunoSEQ multiplex PCR; TCRdb stores just in-frame clones and leaves some out. The sample shows 37,000 or so clones, roughly 74% of them seen only once. Isolating CD4+ T cells followed more than 9 days of culture. The material sequenced was CD4+ T cells from PBMCs cultured without peptide, taken before COVID-19 vaccination. The source of these receptors is a human donor who received a COVID-19 vaccine.

This chain joins TRBV19 and TRBJ2-2, with 10 bases matching TRBD2. The CDR3 length is 15 residues. The V and J ends lost 7 bases and 5 bases, in that order; junction bases with no gene match: 7. CDR1 and CDR2 (germline): LNHDA, SQIVND (reference sequence). CDR3 coding DNA: TGTGCCAGTACACAGCGGGGGGGCTATACCGGGGAGCTGTTTTTT. Translating gives CASTQRGGYTGELFF.

The chain joins TRBV5-1 to TRBJ1-2; D is possibly TRBD1 (6 bases). Germline lookup yields CDR1 SGHRS and CDR2 YFSETQ. This CDR3 has 16 residues. Trimming took 3 bases from V and 8 from J, leaving 23 bases between them. DNA of the CDR3: TGCGCCAGCAGCTACTCAACACAGGGAGAGACGGGAGGCTACACCTTC. This codes for CASSYSTQGETGGYTF.

This chain links TRBV4-2 with TRBJ2-7; weak D call: TRBD2 (6 bases). From germline, CDR1 is LGHNA and CDR2 YNFKEQ. Trimming removed 1 base from V and 9 bases from J, with 19 bases in between. CDR3 size: 15 residues. The CDR3 DNA is TGTGCCAGCAGCCAAGGTGGGGGGTACCCCCTCGGGCAGTACTTC. It codes for CASSQGGGYPLGQYF.

The CDR3 here is CASSGTGSYGYTF. CDR3 in DNA: TGTGCCAGTAGTGGGACAGGGTCCTATGGCTACACCTTC. The chain couples TRBV19 to TRBJ1-2; 9 bases align to TRBD1. CDR1 LNHDA and CDR2 SQIVND come from the germline V gene (reference sequence). V lost 5 bases, J lost 4 bases, and 2 bases stayed unmatched. The CDR3 runs to 13 residues.

The chain recombines TRBV6-5 with TRBJ1-5; D gene ambiguous. This CDR3 region has 15 residues. The V gene's germline CDR1 is MNHEY and CDR2 SVGAGI. V dropped 0 bases and J dropped 0 bases, with 6 bases sitting between them. This CDR3 reads CASSYSGDSNQPQHF. CDR3 DNA: TGTGCCAGCAGTTACTCTGGGGATAGCAATCAGCCCCAGCATTTT.

The chain employs TRBV19 and TRBJ1-5; D not resolved. CDR3 length: 13 residues. V gave up 7 bases and J gave up 4 bases, with 11 bases separating them. The germline V gene has CDR1 LNHDA and CDR2 SQIVND (reference sequence). CDR3 in DNA: TGTGCCAGTACCGTGGACTTAAATCAGCCCCAGCATTTT. Its translation: CASTVDLNQPQHF.

The chain combines TRBV7-8 with TRBJ2-1; TRBD2 aligns across 13 bases. Germline CDR1 SGHVS, CDR2 FQNEAQ. This CDR3 comprises 18 residues. The V gene end was trimmed by 0 bases and the J gene end by 7 bases; junction bases not matched to a gene: 9. The CDR3 DNA sequence: TGTGCCAGCAGCTTAGCGCCCGGACTAGCGGGAGTAGGGAATGAGCAGTTCTTC. The encoded protein is CASSLAPGLAGVGNEQFF.

The chain recombines TRBV28 with TRBJ2-3, with 7 bases aligning to TRBD2. V trimming: 3 bases; J trimming: 2 bases; junction bases outside the gene matches: 14. This CDR3 contains 18 residues. Germline CDR1 reads MDHEN; CDR2 reads SYDVKM. CDR3 nucleotides: TGTGCCAGCAGTTTCCCCGCCGTGGGCGGGAGACCCACAGATACGCAGTATTTT. Encoded protein: CASSFPAVGGRPTDTQYF.

This rearrangement joins TRBV7-2 to TRBJ1-6, with 10 nucleotides matching TRBD1. The length of the CDR3 is 15 residues. The V segment lost 3 bases and the J segment 7 bases; nucleotides outside the gene matches: 3. Germline V lookup: CDR1 SGHTA, CDR2 FQGNSA. The CDR3 is CASSLGTGVNSPLHF. The CDR3 DNA is TGTGCCAGCAGCTTGGGGACAGGGGTGAATTCACCCCTCCACTTT. The whole variable domain, remainder taken from reference TRBV7-2 and TRBJ1-6, is GAGVSQSPSNKVTEKGKDVELRCDPISGHTALYWYRQSLGQGLEFLIYFQGNSAPDKSGLPSDRFSAERTGGSVSTLTIQRTQQEDSAVYLCASSLGTGVNSPLHFGNGTRLTVT.

This sequence joins TRBV9 and TRBJ1-3; no firm D call. The germline V gene encodes CDR1 SGDLS and CDR2 YYNGEE. Trimming removed 0 bases at V and 1 base at J, with 5 bases between. This CDR3 contains 14 residues. In nucleotides, the CDR3 is TGTGCCAGCAGCGTAGGCCGATCTGGAAACACCATATATTTT. Residues: CASSVGRSGNTIYF.

The chain uses TRBV28 and TRBJ2-2; 8 positions agree with TRBD2. J was trimmed by 6 bases and V by 6 bases; bases with no gene match: 9. CDR1 is MDHEN and CDR2 is SYDVKM in the germline V gene. CDR3 length: 15 amino acids. The CDR3 nucleotides are TGTGCCAGCAGACTTAGCGGGATGGGGGCCGGGGAGCTGTTTTTT. Protein: CASRLSGMGAGELFF.

The chain combines TRBV6-5 with TRBJ1-3; D perhaps matches TRBD1 (6 bases). Deletions cut 6 bases from V and 2 bases from J, with 8 bases between. This CDR3 has 13 residues. The germline gives CDR1 MNHEY, CDR2 SVGAGI. This CDR3 is CASRAGAGNTIYF. In DNA form, the CDR3 reads TGTGCCAGCAGGGCAGGGGCTGGAAACACCATATATTTT.

This chain joins TRBV4-2 and TRBJ2-7; the match to TRBD2 covers 8 bases. V lost 2 bases to trimming and J lost 3 bases; unmatched junction nucleotides: 3. This CDR3 spans 14 amino acids. Per the germline V gene, CDR1 is LGHNA and CDR2 is YNFKEQ. CDR3 sequence (DNA): TGTGCCAGCAGCCAAACTAGCGGTCGCTACGAGCAGTACTTC. As protein: CASSQTSGRYEQYF.

This chain links TRBV5-1 with TRBJ2-5, with D unresolved. The CDR3 consists of 14 residues. Germline V gene data show CDR1 as SGHRS and CDR2 as YFSETQ. Deletions cut 4 bases from V and 1 base from J, with 11 bases between. The CDR3 sequence is CASSTGRPQETQYF. The CDR3 DNA reads TGCGCCAGCAGCACCGGACGTCCCCAAGAGACCCAGTACTTC.

CDR3 residues: CASSLTGQGGYTF. For the CDR3, the DNA is TGTGCCAGCAGCCTGACAGGGCAGGGTGGCTACACCTTC. V gene TRBV3-1 (or the pseudogene TRBV3-2) combines with J gene TRBJ1-2, with TRBD1 identical over 7 bases. The germline CDR1 and CDR2 sequences are LGHDT and YNNKEL (reference sequence). The CDR3 has 13 residues. V lost 4 bases, J lost 7 bases, and 6 bases stayed unmatched.

The chain's CDR3 is CASSSYRGKETQYF. As DNA, the CDR3 is TGTGCCAGCAGTTCGTACCGGGGTAAAGAGACCCAGTACTTC. The chain joins TRBV28 to TRBJ2-5; possibly TRBD2 for D (5 bases). V dropped 4 bases and J dropped 3 bases, with 12 bases sitting between them. The CDR3 sequence is 14 residues long. CDR1 and CDR2 (germline): MDHEN, SYDVKM.

The chain combines TRBV5-6 with TRBJ1-2; D possibly corresponds to TRBD1 (6 bases). Germline CDR1 SGHDT, CDR2 YYEEEE. The CDR3 extends over 14 amino acids. Trimming left V 3 bases short and J 5 bases short, with 14 bases between. CDR3 region: CASSSRGGLYGYTF. In DNA form, the CDR3 reads TGTGCCAGCAGCTCCCGAGGGGGTCTATATGGCTACACCTTC.

The chain recombines TRBV7-2 with TRBJ1-2; 7 bases align to TRBD1. The germline gives CDR1 SGHTA, CDR2 FQGNSA. V was clipped by 11 bases and J by 3 bases; unmatched bases: 3. The CDR3 has 11 residues. The CDR3 sequence: CADREHYGYTF. The CDR3 DNA sequence: TGTGCCGACAGGGAACACTATGGCTACACCTTC.

In this sample, this clone turned up once. This rearrangement joins TRBV28 to TRBJ1-2; 7 positions match TRBD1. Trimming cost V 5 bases and J 2 bases; bases outside gene matches: 2. CDR1 and CDR2 (germline): MDHEN, SYDVKM. The CDR3 has 13 amino acids. For the CDR3, the DNA is TGTGCCAGCAGTGAAGGGGGCAACTATGGCTACACCTTC. It specifies CASSEGGNYGYTF.

This clone appeared a few times. This chain connects TRBV28 to TRBJ1-2; possibly TRBD1 for D (5 bases). Germline V CDR1 and CDR2: MDHEN, SYDVKM. Trimming removed 6 bases at V and 5 bases at J, with 16 bases between. The CDR3 has 14 amino acids. The CDR3 DNA sequence: TGTGCCAGCAGGCGCCGGGACGGGTGGTATGGCTACACCTTC. This translates into CASRRRDGWYGYTF.

The CDR3 sequence: CASSTISNSLHQPQHF. The DNA for the CDR3 is TGTGCCAGTAGTACAATCTCAAACAGCCTACATCAGCCCCAGCATTTT. The chain joins TRBV19 to TRBJ1-5, with D unresolved. V gave up 4 bases and J gave up 5 bases, with 18 bases separating them. From germline, CDR1 is LNHDA and CDR2 SQIVND (reference sequence). The CDR3 contains 16 residues. Looking up the rest from reference TRBV19 and TRBJ1-5 gives the full variable domain: DGGITQSPKYLFRKEGQNVTLSCEQNLNHDAMYWYRQDPGQGLRLIYYSQIVNDFQKGDIAEGYSVSREKKESFPLTVTSAQKNPTAFYLCASSTISNSLHQPQHFGDGTRLSIL.

The gene calls are TRBV30 and TRBJ2-5; D is unresolved. Deletions cut 0 bases from V and 0 bases from J, with 8 bases between. The CDR3 sequence is 14 residues long. CDR1 is GTSNPN, CDR2 SVGIG, per germline (reference sequence). The CDR3 coding sequence is TGTGCCTGGAGTGTACGTGGGAACCAAGAGACCCAGTACTTC. Translated: CAWSVRGNQETQYF.

V is TRBV5-1 and J is TRBJ2-7, with TRBD2 matching 8 bases. V trimming: 4 bases; J trimming: 1 base; junction bases outside the gene matches: 4. Germline V gives CDR1 SGHRS, CDR2 YFSETQ. CDR3 length equals 14 residues. The CDR3 protein is CASSSGTRSYEQYF. In DNA form, the CDR3 reads TGCGCCAGCAGCAGCGGGACTAGATCCTACGAGCAGTACTTC.

The J gene is TRBJ2-3, the V gene TRBV27, with TRBD2 matching 13 bases. CDR1 MNHEY and CDR2 SMNVEV come from the germline V gene (reference sequence). V was clipped by 0 bases and J by 6 bases; unmatched bases: 3. The CDR3 spans 16 residues. This chain's CDR3 is CASSLSLAGGSDTQYF. DNA of the CDR3: TGTGCCAGCAGTTTATCACTAGCGGGAGGGTCGGATACGCAGTATTTT.

This chain links TRBV7-9 with TRBJ2-7; D is possibly TRBD2 (5 bases). The ends were cut back, 5 bases at V and 2 bases at J, with 22 bases in the middle. The CDR3 consists of 17 residues. Germline V gene sequence: CDR1 SEHNR, CDR2 FQNEAQ (reference sequence). The CDR3 is CASSRDPGVPLTYEQYF. For the CDR3, the DNA is TGTGCCAGCAGCCGGGATCCAGGCGTACCCCTGACCTACGAGCAGTACTTC.

The genes are TRBV4-1 and TRBJ1-4, with D unclear. Germline CDR1 reads MGHRA; CDR2 reads YSYEKL. Trimming stripped 0 bases from V and 10 bases from J, with 12 bases between. The CDR3 loop spans 14 amino acids. CDR3 protein: CASSQESVGVKLFF. The CDR3 DNA reads as TGCGCCAGCAGCCAAGAAAGCGTCGGGGTAAAACTGTTTTTT.